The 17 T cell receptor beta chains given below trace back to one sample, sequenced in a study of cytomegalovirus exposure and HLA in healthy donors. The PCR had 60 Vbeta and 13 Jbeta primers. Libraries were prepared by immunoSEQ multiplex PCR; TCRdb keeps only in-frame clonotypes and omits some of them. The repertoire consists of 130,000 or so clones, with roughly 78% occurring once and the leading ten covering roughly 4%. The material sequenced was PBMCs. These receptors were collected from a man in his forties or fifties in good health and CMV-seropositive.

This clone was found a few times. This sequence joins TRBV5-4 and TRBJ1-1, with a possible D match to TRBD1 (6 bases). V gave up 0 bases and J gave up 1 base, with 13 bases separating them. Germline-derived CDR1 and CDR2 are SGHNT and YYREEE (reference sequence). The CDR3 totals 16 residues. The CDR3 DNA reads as TGTGCCAGCAGCTTGGGGGGAGCAGGGGCGAACACTGAAGCTTTCTTT. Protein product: CASSLGGAGANTEAFF.

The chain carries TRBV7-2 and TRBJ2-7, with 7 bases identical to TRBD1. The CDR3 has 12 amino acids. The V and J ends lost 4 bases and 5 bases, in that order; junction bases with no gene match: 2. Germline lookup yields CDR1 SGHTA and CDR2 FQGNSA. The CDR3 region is CASSYDRDEQYF. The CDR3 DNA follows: TGTGCCAGCAGCTACGACAGGGACGAGCAGTACTTC.

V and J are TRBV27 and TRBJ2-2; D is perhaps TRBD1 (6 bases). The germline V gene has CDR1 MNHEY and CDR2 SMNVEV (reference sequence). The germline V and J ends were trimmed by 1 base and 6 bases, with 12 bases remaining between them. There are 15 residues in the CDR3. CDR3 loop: CASSLFAPGAGELFF. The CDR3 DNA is TGTGCCAGCAGTTTATTTGCCCCAGGGGCCGGGGAGCTGTTTTTT.

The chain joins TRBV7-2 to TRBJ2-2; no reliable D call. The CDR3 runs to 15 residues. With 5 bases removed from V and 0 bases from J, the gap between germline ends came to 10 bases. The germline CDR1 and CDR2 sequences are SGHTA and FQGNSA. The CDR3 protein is CASSPLTTNTGELFF. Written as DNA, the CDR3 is TGTGCCAGCAGCCCCCTGACAACGAACACCGGGGAGCTGTTTTTT.

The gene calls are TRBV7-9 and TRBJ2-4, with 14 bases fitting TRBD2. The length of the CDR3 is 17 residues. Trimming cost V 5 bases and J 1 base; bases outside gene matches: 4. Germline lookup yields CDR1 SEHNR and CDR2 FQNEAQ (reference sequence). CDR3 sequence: CASSPGTSGSAKNIQYF. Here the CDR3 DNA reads TGTGCCAGCAGCCCCGGGACTAGCGGGAGTGCCAAAAACATTCAGTACTTC.

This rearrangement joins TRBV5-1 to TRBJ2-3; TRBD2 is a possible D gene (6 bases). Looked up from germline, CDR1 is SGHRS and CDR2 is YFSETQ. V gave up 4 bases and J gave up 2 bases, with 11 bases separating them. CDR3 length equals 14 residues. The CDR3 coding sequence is TGCGCCAGCAGCGGCGGGGACGCCACAGATACGCAGTATTTT. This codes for CASSGGDATDTQYF.

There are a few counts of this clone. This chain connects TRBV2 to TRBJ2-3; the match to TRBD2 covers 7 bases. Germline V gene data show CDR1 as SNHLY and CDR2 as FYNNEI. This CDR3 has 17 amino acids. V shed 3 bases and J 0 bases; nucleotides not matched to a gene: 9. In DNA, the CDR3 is TGTGCCAGCAGTGAGTCGTCTAGCGGACCTAGCACAGATACGCAGTATTTT. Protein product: CASSESSSGPSTDTQYF.

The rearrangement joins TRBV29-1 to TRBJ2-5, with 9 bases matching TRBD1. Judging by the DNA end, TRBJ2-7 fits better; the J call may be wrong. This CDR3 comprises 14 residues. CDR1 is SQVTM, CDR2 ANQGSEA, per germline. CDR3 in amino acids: CSALRTGDSYEQYF. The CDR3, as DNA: TGCAGCGCTCTTCGGACAGGGGACTCCTACGAGCAGTACTTC.

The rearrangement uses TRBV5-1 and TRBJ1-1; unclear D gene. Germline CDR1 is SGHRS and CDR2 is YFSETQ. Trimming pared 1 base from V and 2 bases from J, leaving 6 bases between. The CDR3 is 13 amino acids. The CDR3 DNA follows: TGCGCCAGCAGCTTGTGGAGCAACACTGAAGCTTTCTTT. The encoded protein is CASSLWSNTEAFF.

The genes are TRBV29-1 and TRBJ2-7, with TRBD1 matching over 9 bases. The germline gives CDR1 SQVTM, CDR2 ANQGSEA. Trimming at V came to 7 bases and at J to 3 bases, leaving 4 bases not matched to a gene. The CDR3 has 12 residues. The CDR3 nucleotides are TGCAGCGCTGGGACAGGGATCTACGAGCAGTACTTC. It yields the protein CSAGTGIYEQYF.

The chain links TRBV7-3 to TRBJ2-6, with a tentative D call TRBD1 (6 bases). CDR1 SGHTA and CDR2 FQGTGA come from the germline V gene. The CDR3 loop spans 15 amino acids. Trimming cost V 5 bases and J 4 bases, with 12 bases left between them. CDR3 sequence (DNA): TGTGCCAGCAGCAAACAGGGTACGGGGGCCAACGTCCTGACTTTC. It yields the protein CASSKQGTGANVLTF.

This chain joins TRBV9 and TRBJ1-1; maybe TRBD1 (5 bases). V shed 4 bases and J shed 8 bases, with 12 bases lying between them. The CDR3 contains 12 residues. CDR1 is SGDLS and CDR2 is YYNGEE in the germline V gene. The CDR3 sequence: CASSPQGTEAFF. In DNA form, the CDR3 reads TGTGCCAGCAGCCCCCAGGGCACCGAAGCTTTCTTT.

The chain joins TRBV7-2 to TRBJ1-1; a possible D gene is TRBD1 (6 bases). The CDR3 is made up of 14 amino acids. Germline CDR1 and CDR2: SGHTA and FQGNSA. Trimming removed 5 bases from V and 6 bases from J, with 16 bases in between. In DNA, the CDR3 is TGTGCCAGCAGCGCGACACAGGGAAGGGCTGAAGCTTTCTTT. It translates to CASSATQGRAEAFF. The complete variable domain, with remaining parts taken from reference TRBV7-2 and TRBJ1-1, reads GAGVSQSPSNKVTEKGKDVELRCDPISGHTALYWYRQSLGQGLEFLIYFQGNSAPDKSGLPSDRFSAERTGGSVSTLTIQRTQQEDSAVYLCASSATQGRAEAFFGQGTRLTVV.

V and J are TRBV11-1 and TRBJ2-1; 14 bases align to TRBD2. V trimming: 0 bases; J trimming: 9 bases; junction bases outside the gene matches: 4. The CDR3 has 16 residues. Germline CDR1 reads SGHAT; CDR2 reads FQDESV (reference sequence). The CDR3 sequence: CASSLAGTSGGGEQFF. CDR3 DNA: TGTGCCAGCAGCTTAGCCGGGACTAGCGGGGGAGGTGAGCAGTTCTTC.

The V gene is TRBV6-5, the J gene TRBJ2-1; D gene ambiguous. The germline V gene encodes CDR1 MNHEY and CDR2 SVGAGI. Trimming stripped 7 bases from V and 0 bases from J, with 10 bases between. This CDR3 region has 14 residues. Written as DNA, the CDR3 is TGTGCCAGCAAGAGAGATAGCTCCTACAATGAGCAGTTCTTC. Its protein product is CASKRDSSYNEQFF.

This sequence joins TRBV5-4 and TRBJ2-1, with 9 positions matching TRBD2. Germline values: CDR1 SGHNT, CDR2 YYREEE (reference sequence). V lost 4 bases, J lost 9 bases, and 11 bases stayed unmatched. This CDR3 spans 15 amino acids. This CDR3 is CASSTSVGLAFEQFF. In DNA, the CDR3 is TGTGCCAGCAGCACCAGCGTGGGACTAGCTTTTGAGCAGTTCTTC. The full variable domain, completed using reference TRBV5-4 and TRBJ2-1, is ETGVTQSPTHLIKTRGQQVTLRCSSQSGHNTVSWYQQALGQGPQFIFQYYREEENGRGNFPPRFSGLQFPNYSSELNVNALELDDSALYLCASSTSVGLAFEQFFGPGTRLTVL.

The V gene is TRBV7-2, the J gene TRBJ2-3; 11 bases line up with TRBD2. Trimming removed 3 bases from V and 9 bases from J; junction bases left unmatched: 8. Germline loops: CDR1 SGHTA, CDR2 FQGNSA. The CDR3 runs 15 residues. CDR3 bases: TGTGCCAGCAGCTTGCCGCGCCGACTAGCGGGGACGCAGTATTTT. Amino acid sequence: CASSLPRRLAGTQYF.